The present T cell receptor beta chain was sequenced within a study of shared clonotypes between healthy human individuals. Overall study findings and caveats: Specimens sampled were limited to blood, with tissue repertoires likely differing. Among a handful of donors, about 5% of naive CD4 clonotypes were found in common.

Germline CDR1 is SGHDN and CDR2 is FVKESK. The CDR3 covers 18 residues. The trim removed 0 bases at V and 3 bases at J, leaving 4 bases unmatched. HIV-negative, healthy adults without recent acute infections or vaccinations were the donors. The investigators split CD4+ cells into a CD45RA+ naive subset and a CD45RA-negative memory subset. Comment on this clone: Its matching antigen is unknown.

Clones were sequenced by immunoSEQ multiplex PCR, and TCRdb holds only the in-frame ones, with some missing. Here the sample spans about a million clones, roughly 80% being singletons. This rearrangement joins TRBV14 to TRBJ2-1, with 14 bases fitting TRBD2. The receptor was isolated from a young man in good health. What was sequenced was memory CD4+ T cells sorted from blood. Subset denoted: CD45RA-negative fraction. Here the CDR3 DNA reads TGTGCCAGCAGCCAAGATAGGACTAGCGGGAGGTTCTACAATGAGCAGTTCTTC. Protein sequence: CASSQDRTSGRFYNEQFF.